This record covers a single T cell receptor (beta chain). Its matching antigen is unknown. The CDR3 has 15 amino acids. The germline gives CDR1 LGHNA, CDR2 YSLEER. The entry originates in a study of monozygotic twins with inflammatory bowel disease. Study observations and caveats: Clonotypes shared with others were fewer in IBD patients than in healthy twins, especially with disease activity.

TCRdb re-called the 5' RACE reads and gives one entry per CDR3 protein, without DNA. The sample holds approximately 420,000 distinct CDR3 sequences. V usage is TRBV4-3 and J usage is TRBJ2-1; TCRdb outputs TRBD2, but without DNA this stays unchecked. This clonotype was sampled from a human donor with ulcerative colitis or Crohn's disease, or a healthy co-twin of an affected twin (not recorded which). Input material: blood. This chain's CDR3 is CASSLTSGDNNEQFF.